These 9 T cell receptor beta chains share one sample of origin, sequenced in a study of T cell clonality in common variable immunodeficiency. Clones were sequenced by immunoSEQ multiplex PCR, and TCRdb holds only the in-frame ones, with some missing. The sample was found to contain roughly 40,000 clones, and every one recurs. The specimen sequenced was peripheral blood mononuclear cells. The receptors shown here come from a person aged 18 to 70 in good health.

Regarding this clone: Coverage ceases 3 residues before the CDR3 finishes, and the germline J gene fills in the end. Other DNA sequences in this sample translate to the same CDR3. V usage is TRBV6-1 and J usage is TRBJ2-1, with 12 bases matching TRBD2. The V segment lost 4 bases and the J segment 9 bases; nucleotides outside the gene matches: 7. This CDR3 comprises 15 residues. CDR1 and CDR2 (germline): MNHNS, SASEGT. This chain's CDR3 is CASSALAGGEGEQFF. The part of the CDR3 DNA that was read is TGTGCCAGCAGTGCCCTAGCGGGAGGGGAAGGTGAG.

Concerning this clone itself: The read terminates 3 residues before the CDR3 end, so the remaining end is supplied by the germline J gene. The chain combines TRBV5-1 with TRBJ2-3, with TRBD2 matching over 8 bases. Germline V lookup: CDR1 SGHRS, CDR2 YFSETQ. The V segment lost 5 bases and the J segment 6 bases; nucleotides outside the gene matches: 8. CDR3 size: 14 residues. CDR3 sequence reads: CASRERESGDTQYF. CDR3 DNA, as far as it was read: TGCGCCAGCAGGGAGCGGGAGTCTGGGGATACG.

This clone showed up just a few times. The CDR3 extends 3 residues past the end of the read, so its final part is completed from the germline J gene. The chain carries TRBV20-1 and TRBJ2-7; D unresolved. Germline V lookup: CDR1 DFQATT, CDR2 SNEGSKA (reference sequence). V was pared by 4 bases and J by 6 bases, with 16 bases between. The CDR3 has 13 residues. The CDR3 region is CSANLAQSGEQYF. The covered CDR3 bases are TGCAGTGCTAACCTGGCACAGTCCGGCGAG.

In its sample, this clone was seen many times. With the read ending 3 residues before the CDR3 end, the germline J gene is used to fill in that end. The chain links TRBV19 to TRBJ1-1; a possible D gene is TRBD1 (6 bases). The CDR3 extends over 18 amino acids. Germline V lookup: CDR1 LNHDA, CDR2 SQIVND (reference sequence). Trimming removed 3 bases from V and 0 bases from J, with 20 bases in between. The CDR3 bases that were read are TGTGCCAGTAGTATCGCCAGCCGGGGGGCAGGGGTGAACACTGAA. It is translated as CASSIASRGAGVNTE. The CDR3 in full is CASSIASRGAGVNTEAFF. The entire variable domain, with the rest obtained from reference TRBV19 and TRBJ1-1, is as follows: DGGITQSPKYLFRKEGQNVTLSCEQNLNHDAMYWYRQDPGQGLRLIYYSQIVNDFQKGDIAEGYSVSREKKESFPLTVTSAQKNPTAFYLCASSIASRGAGVNTEAFFGQGTRLTVV.

This clone was observed many times. With the read ending 3 residues before the CDR3 end, the germline J gene is used to fill in that end. V usage is TRBV10-3 and J usage is TRBJ2-1; D is perhaps TRBD1 (6 bases). The germline V gene has CDR1 ENHRY and CDR2 SYGVKD. V dropped 4 bases and J dropped 6 bases, with 7 bases sitting between them. The CDR3 length is 12 residues. The sequenced CDR3 bases are TGTGCCATCAGTGTAGGGGGCAATGAG. Its protein is CAISVGGNE. The whole CDR3 region reads CAISVGGNEQFF.

At least ten counts were recorded for this clone. The read falls 3 residues short of the CDR3 end, and the missing part is taken from the germline J gene. This chain joins TRBV4-2 and TRBJ1-1; D gene unclear. The CDR3 runs 16 residues. Germline CDR1 and CDR2: LGHNA and YNFKEQ. The CDR3 loop is CASSPSRGSIFLEAFF. Partial CDR3 DNA: TGTGCCAGCAGCCCCTCCCGAGGTTCGATATTTTTAGAA.

This clone was found many times. The sequence runs out 3 residues before the end of the CDR3; the remainder is reconstructed from the germline J gene. The rearrangement links TRBV5-1 to TRBJ2-1; tentatively, D is TRBD2 (5 bases). The CDR3 is 15 residues long. CDR1 is SGHRS, CDR2 YFSETQ, per germline. Between the trimmed V and J ends, which lost 5 bases and 4 bases, there was a span of 16 bases. CDR3 DNA, as far as it was read: TGCGCCAGCAGTACTACGCTAGCCCCTTACAATGAG. This gives the protein CASSTTLAPYNE. In full, the CDR3 reads CASSTTLAPYNEQFF.

The sample holds many counts of this clone. The read falls 3 residues short of the CDR3 end, and the missing part is taken from the germline J gene. The V gene is TRBV20-1, the J gene TRBJ1-6; 7 bases fit TRBD1. The V gene end was trimmed by 6 bases and the J gene end by 4 bases; junction bases not matched to a gene: 6. The CDR3 extends over 14 amino acids. Germline V gene sequence: CDR1 DFQATT, CDR2 SNEGSKA (reference sequence). CDR3 sequence reads: CSAGTDKYNSPLHF. The covered CDR3 bases are TGCAGTGCCGGGACAGACAAGTATAATTCACCC.

There are many counts of this clone. Read data end 3 residues before the CDR3 end; the end is taken from the germline J gene. The chain employs TRBV29-1 and TRBJ1-1; the match to TRBD1 covers 7 bases. The ends lost 3 bases at V and 1 base at J; junction bases unmatched: 2. The CDR3 loop spans 13 amino acids. Germline lookup yields CDR1 SQVTM and CDR2 ANQGSEA. This CDR3 reads CSVDAGGNTEAFF. The sequenced CDR3 bases are TGCAGCGTTGATGCAGGGGGGAACACTGAA.